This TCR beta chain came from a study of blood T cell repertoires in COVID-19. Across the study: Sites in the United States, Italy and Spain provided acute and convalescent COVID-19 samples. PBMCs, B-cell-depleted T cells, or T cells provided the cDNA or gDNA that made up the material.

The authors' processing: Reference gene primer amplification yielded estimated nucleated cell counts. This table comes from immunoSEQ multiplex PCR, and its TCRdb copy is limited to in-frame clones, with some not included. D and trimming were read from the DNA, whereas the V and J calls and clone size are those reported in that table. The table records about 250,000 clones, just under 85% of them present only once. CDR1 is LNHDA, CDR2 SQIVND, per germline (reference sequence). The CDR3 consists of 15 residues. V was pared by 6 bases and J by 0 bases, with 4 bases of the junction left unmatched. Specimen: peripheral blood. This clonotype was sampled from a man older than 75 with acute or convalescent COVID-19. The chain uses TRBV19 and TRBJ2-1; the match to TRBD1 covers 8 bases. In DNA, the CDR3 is TGTGCCAGTAGGGTAACAGGGGGCTCCTACAATGAGCAGTTCTTC. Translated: CASRVTGGSYNEQFF.